Listed below are T cell receptor beta chains from one sample, sequenced in a study of CD8 T cells in Susac syndrome. TCRdb re-called the immunoSEQ multiplex PCR reads with MiXCR, one entry per CDR3 protein. The sample shows around 130,000 distinct CDR3 sequences, 85% to 95% of them seen only once. Sequencing was done on a sample of CD4+ T cells from PBMCs. The receptors here all came from a human donor with multiple sclerosis. The CDR3 runs from the conserved cysteine through the conserved F or W. Fields, in order: clone size, V gene, J gene, D gene, CDR3 DNA, CDR3 protein. A D gene is named only where the DNA matches it firmly. Expanded clones are given a class, and other clones once, few, many or no size at all.

-	TRBV20-1	TRBJ2-7	TRBD1	TGCAGTGCCCGGGACAGTTTGGACGGAGAGCAGTACTTC	CSARDSLDGEQYF
-	TRBV6-4	TRBJ2-2	-	TGTGCCAGCAGTGAGCGGCAGGGGACGTACACCGGGGAGCTGTTTTTT	CASSERQGTYTGELFF
-	TRBV20-1	TRBJ2-1	-	TGCAGTGCTACGGTAGGGGTCGTTGATGAGCAGTTCTTC	CSATVGVVDEQFF
few	TRBV27	TRBJ2-1	-	TGTGCCAGCAGTTTATACCTACGACGGAACAATGAGCAGTTCTTC	CASSLYLRRNNEQFF
-	TRBV20-1	TRBJ2-3	TRBD1	TGCAGTGCTAGGTGGACAGGGGGGACAGATACGCAGTATTTT	CSARWTGGTDTQYF
-	TRBV20-1	TRBJ2-7	-	TGCAGTGCTAGAGACCCCAATAATTACATGGAGCAGTACTTC	CSARDPNNYMEQYF
-	TRBV28	TRBJ2-7	TRBD1	TGTGCCAGCAGCCCCGGGACAGGGAGGAGGGAGCAGTACTTC	CASSPGTGRREQYF
-	TRBV6-5	TRBJ2-4	-	TGTGCCAGCAGCCGCCTGGATGGAGGCAAAAACATTCAGTACTTC	CASSRLDGGKNIQYF
-	TRBV24-1	TRBJ2-5	-	TGTGCCACCAGTGACCCCAGGACCCTACAAGAGACCCAGTACTTC	CATSDPRTLQETQYF
-	TRBV5-1	TRBJ2-1	TRBD2	TGCGCCAGCAGCCCCCGGGGCGGTAGCGGGGGCCCTTTGTCCTACAATGAGCAGTTCTTC	CASSPRGGSGGPLSYNEQFF
-	TRBV29-1	TRBJ2-1	TRBD1	TGCAGCGCTTCACAGGGGGCGGGAAGCAATGAGCAGTTCTTC	CSASQGAGSNEQFF
once	TRBV24-1	TRBJ2-5	-	TGTGCCACCAGTGTGGGGGGGGCCCAGACCCAGTACTTC	CATSVGGAQTQYF
few	TRBV24-1	TRBJ2-5	TRBD1	TGTGCCACCAGTGATTTTGGGACAGGTCTCCAAGAGACCCAGTACTTC	CATSDFGTGLQETQYF
-	TRBV15	TRBJ1-5	-	TGTGCCACCAGCAGAGGAAGGGGGAGCAATCAGCCCCAGCATTTT	CATSRGRGSNQPQHF
-	TRBV14	TRBJ2-7	-	TGTGCCAGCAGCCAATATTTCGGACTTTACTACGAGCAGTACTTC	CASSQYFGLYYEQYF
-	TRBV3-1	TRBJ1-5	-	TGTGCCAGCAGCCTTGGGGTTGTTCAGCCCCAGCATTTT	CASSLGVVQPQHF
once	TRBV3-1	TRBJ1-3	-	TGTGCCAGCAGCCCTCAGAAGAGGGAGAACACCATATATTTT	CASSPQKRENTIYF
-	TRBV23-1	TRBJ1-5	-	TGCGCCAGCAGTCAAGGGCAGGGCAATCAGGCCCAGCATTTT	CASSQGQGNQAQHF
-	TRBV6-1	TRBJ2-1	-	TGTGCCAGCAGCGAGGAGTACAATGAGCAGTTCTTC	CASSEEYNEQFF
-	TRBV30	TRBJ2-7	-	TGTGCCTGGAGTACCAGCCGGGGCGAGCAGTACTTC	CAWSTSRGEQYF
-	TRBV27	TRBJ2-7	-	TGTGCCAGCAGAGGCGATTCCTACGAGCAGTACTTC	CASRGDSYEQYF
-	TRBV4-1	TRBJ1-1	-	TGCGCCAGCAGCCAAGAAGGATCAGGTCCGATGACAGCTTTCTTT	CASSQEGSGPMTAFF
-	TRBV29-1	TRBJ1-2	-	TGCAGCGTTGACCCCAGCGGGGCTAACTATGGCTACACCTTC	CSVDPSGANYGYTF
-	TRBV2	TRBJ2-5	TRBD1	TGTGCCAGCACCCGGACAGGGGCCCAAGAGACCCAGTACTTC	CASTRTGAQETQYF
once	TRBV3-1	TRBJ2-3	-	TGTGCCAGCAGCCACCGAGGGGGTACAGATACGCAGTATTTT	CASSHRGGTDTQYF
once	TRBV6-5	TRBJ1-2	-	TGTGCCAGCAGTGAAGTACTACTGGAAGGCTACACCTTC	CASSEVLLEGYTF
-	TRBV7-9	TRBJ1-1	-	TGTGCCAGCAGCTCTTGGGGGGCGGACACTGAAGCTTTCTTT	CASSSWGADTEAFF
-	TRBV29-1	TRBJ1-1	TRBD1	TGCAGCGTTAAACCCGACAGGGGAGGTGAAGCTTTCTTT	CSVKPDRGGEAFF
once	TRBV9	TRBJ2-2	-	TGTGCCAGCAGCGTAGAAGGGGCTGGTCTGGGGGAGCTGTTTTTT	CASSVEGAGLGELFF
-	TRBV3-1	TRBJ2-5	TRBD2	TGTGCCAGTGCGGTGGCGGGAGTAGGAGAGACCCAGTACTTC	CASAVAGVGETQYF
-	TRBV20-1	TRBJ1-5	-	TGCAGTGCTAGTCGGGACAACAATCAGCCCCAGCATTTT	CSASRDNNQPQHF
-	TRBV4-1	TRBJ2-1	TRBD2	TGCGCCAGCAGAGAAACCGGGACTAGCGGGGGGATGGATGAGCAGTTCTTC	CASRETGTSGGMDEQFF
-	TRBV20-1	TRBJ1-1	-	TGCAGTGCTAGTTATGGCGGGAACGCTGAAGCTTTCTTT	CSASYGGNAEAFF